This T cell receptor (beta chain) was sequenced during a study of T cell changes during pregnancy in multiple sclerosis. Germline V lookup: CDR1 MNHNY, CDR2 SVGAGI (reference sequence). The length of the CDR3 is 15 residues. Trimming took off 9 bases at V and 1 base at J, with 19 bases between the two ends. The repertoire was sequenced with immunoSEQ multiplex PCR; TCRdb's copy has only in-frame clones and lacks some. The repertoire has 30,000 to 35,000 clones, roughly 90% of them found once; the top ten carry over 0.5%. The TCR sequence derives from a female donor in good health, enrolled as a control in a pregnancy study. The sample in question was CD4+ T cells from peripheral blood mononuclear cells, obtained in the third trimester of pregnancy. The chain recombines TRBV6-6 with TRBJ2-7; D perhaps matches TRBD1 (6 bases). CDR3 in DNA: TGTGCCAGTTCACGGTCCAGGGGTGATTCCTACGAGCAGTACTTC. Protein product: CASSRSRGDSYEQYF.